The 14 T cell receptor beta chains below were found in one sample sequenced in a study of cytomegalovirus exposure and HLA in healthy donors. 13 Jbeta primers and 60 Vbeta primers were used for the PCR. Sequenced by immunoSEQ multiplex PCR; TCRdb stores in-frame clones only, minus some. The profile shows about 64,000 clones, 65% to 90% of them singletons. The source material was PBMCs. All receptors derive from a female donor in good health and CMV-seronegative.

CDR3 bases: TGTGCCAGCAGCGGACCGGGACAGGGGTCCCGAGCGAACACCGGGGAGCTGTTTTTT. Translation: CASSGPGQGSRANTGELFF. This chain joins TRBV9 and TRBJ2-2; 10 nucleotides match TRBD1. The J segment lost 0 bases and the V segment lost 3 bases, leaving 11 bases of the junction unmatched. Germline assignment: CDR1 SGDLS and CDR2 YYNGEE. This CDR3 region has 19 residues.

This chain uses TRBV7-9 with TRBJ1-2, with a weak D call TRBD1 (5 bases). This CDR3 region has 14 residues. Germline V lookup: CDR1 SEHNR, CDR2 FQNEAQ (reference sequence). The V end was cut by 4 bases, the J end by 4 bases, with 13 bases between. Here the CDR3 DNA reads TGTGCCAGCAGCTCAGACAGTGGCCTCTATGGCTACACCTTC. This gives the protein CASSSDSGLYGYTF.

This chain uses TRBV11-3 with TRBJ2-3; perhaps TRBD2 as D (6 bases). V was clipped by 5 bases and J by 2 bases, with 11 bases between them. Germline V gives CDR1 SGHNT, CDR2 YENEEA. The CDR3 is 14 residues long. CDR3 DNA sequence: TGTGCCAGCAGCAAACTAGCAACCACAGATACGCAGTATTTT. Translated, it gives CASSKLATTDTQYF.

The CDR3 nucleotides are TGTGCCACTGCCTTAGCGGGGGGGACCTCCTACGAGCAGTACTTC. Its translation: CATALAGGTSYEQYF. The J gene is TRBJ2-7, the V gene TRBV2; TRBD2 matches at 11 bases. Germline V lookup: CDR1 SNHLY, CDR2 FYNNEI. The CDR3 runs to 15 residues. V lost 10 bases, J lost 0 bases, and 8 bases stayed unmatched.

The CDR3 sequence: CASSVDGSSGNSPLHF. DNA of the CDR3: TGTGCCAGCAGCGTAGACGGGAGCTCGGGGAATTCACCCCTCCACTTT. This rearrangement joins TRBV9 to TRBJ1-6; D unresolved. Germline V gives CDR1 SGDLS, CDR2 YYNGEE. The length of the CDR3 is 16 residues. V was pared by 0 bases and J by 7 bases, with 14 bases between.

The chain couples TRBV11-2 to TRBJ2-5; 7 bases fit TRBD2. V was pared by 3 bases and J by 5 bases, with 6 bases of the junction left unmatched. The CDR3 has 14 residues. The V gene's germline CDR1 is SGHAT and CDR2 FQNNGV. The CDR3 here is CASSFGLGMETQYF. CDR3 DNA: TGTGCCAGCAGCTTTGGACTAGGTATGGAGACCCAGTACTTC. Based on the CDR3 plus reference TRBV11-2 and TRBJ2-5, the full variable domain is EAGVAQSPRYKIIEKRQSVAFWCNPISGHATLYWYQQILGQGPKLLIQFQNNGVVDDSQLPKDRFSAERLKGVDSTLKIQPAKLEDSAVYLCASSFGLGMETQYFGPGTRLLVL.

This clone was observed a few times. V gene TRBV19 combines with J gene TRBJ2-2; D is perhaps TRBD1 (5 bases). The germline V gene has CDR1 LNHDA and CDR2 SQIVND (reference sequence). V was pared by 5 bases and J by 7 bases, with 8 bases between. This CDR3 has 12 amino acids. CDR3 nucleotide sequence: TGTGCCAGTAGTCAGGGTGGCGGGGAGCTGTTTTTT. Protein: CASSQGGGELFF. Full variable domain (outside the CDR3, taken from reference TRBV19 and TRBJ2-2): DGGITQSPKYLFRKEGQNVTLSCEQNLNHDAMYWYRQDPGQGLRLIYYSQIVNDFQKGDIAEGYSVSREKKESFPLTVTSAQKNPTAFYLCASSQGGGELFFGEGSRLTVL.

The chain carries TRBV19 and TRBJ2-1; 12 bases are shared with TRBD2. J was trimmed by 0 bases and V by 4 bases; bases with no gene match: 4. This CDR3 is 17 amino acids long. The V gene's germline CDR1 is LNHDA and CDR2 SQIVND (reference sequence). The chain's CDR3 is CASSSGLAGFSYNEQFF. In DNA form, the CDR3 reads TGTGCCAGTAGTAGTGGACTAGCGGGATTCTCCTACAATGAGCAGTTCTTC.

The chain uses TRBV5-1 and TRBJ2-5; a weak D match, TRBD1 (7 bases). V was cut by 2 bases and J by 8 bases, with 16 bases left in between. There are 14 residues in the CDR3. Germline CDR1 is SGHRS and CDR2 is YFSETQ. Here the CDR3 DNA reads TGCGCCAGCAGCTTACTGAAGGAGGGGGCTACCCAGTACTTC. This encodes CASSLLKEGATQYF.

This rearrangement joins TRBV2 to TRBJ2-7; 9 nucleotides match TRBD1. V dropped 7 bases and J dropped 1; count of bases not matched to a gene: 14. Germline CDR1 reads SNHLY; CDR2 reads FYNNEI. CDR3 length equals 17 residues. For the CDR3, the DNA is TGTGCCAGCACTTCCGGGACAGGGATCGTTGGTTCCTACGAGCAGTACTTC. This codes for CASTSGTGIVGSYEQYF.

V is TRBV9 and J is TRBJ2-3, with unresolved D. V was trimmed by 3 bases and J by 5 bases, leaving 10 bases between them. Germline CDR1 and CDR2: SGDLS and YYNGEE. The CDR3 covers 13 residues. The CDR3 sequence is CASSAYSQDTQYF. CDR3 nucleotide sequence: TGTGCCAGCAGCGCCTATTCTCAAGATACGCAGTATTTT.

Notes on this clone: The identical CDR3 is also encoded by other nucleotide sequences in the sample. The CDR3 nucleotides are TGTGCCAGCAGCCGGGGACAGGGAGAGGGCTACACCTTC. As protein: CASSRGQGEGYTF. The rearrangement links TRBV5-6 to TRBJ1-2; 9 bases are a match to TRBD1. The V gene end was trimmed by 4 bases and the J gene end by 8 bases; junction bases not matched to a gene: 6. From germline, CDR1 is SGHDT and CDR2 YYEEEE. This CDR3 region has 13 residues.

V gene TRBV19 combines with J gene TRBJ2-1; 8 nucleotides agree with TRBD2. CDR3 length: 15 amino acids. CDR1 is LNHDA and CDR2 is SQIVND in the germline V gene (reference sequence). Unmatched junction bases numbered 15, after V lost 9 bases and J lost 8 bases. The CDR3 reads CASTEIAGSRHEQFF. CDR3 bases: TGTGCCAGCACTGAGATAGCGGGATCGAGGCATGAGCAGTTCTTC.

V and J are TRBV5-4 and TRBJ2-1; TRBD1 might be the D (6 bases). Trimming removed 5 bases at V and 4 bases at J, with 13 bases between. Per the germline V gene, CDR1 is SGHNT and CDR2 is YYREEE (reference sequence). The CDR3 runs to 14 residues. This chain's CDR3 is CASRSQDSYNEQFF. In nucleotides, the CDR3 is TGTGCCAGCAGATCCCAGGACAGTTACAATGAGCAGTTCTTC. The whole variable domain, remainder taken from reference TRBV5-4 and TRBJ2-1, is ETGVTQSPTHLIKTRGQQVTLRCSSQSGHNTVSWYQQALGQGPQFIFQYYREEENGRGNFPPRFSGLQFPNYSSELNVNALELDDSALYLCASRSQDSYNEQFFGPGTRLTVL.